This TCR beta chain was sequenced for a study of CD4 T cell repertoires in COVID-19. Regarding the study as a whole: Sharing of several most expanded SARS-CoV-2-reactive clonotypes across memory subsets suggested intraclonal diversification.

This CDR3 is 16 amino acids long. V was pared by 6 bases and J by 6 bases, with 23 bases between. Germline assignment: CDR1 SGHDT and CDR2 YYEEEE. Only in-frame clones appear in the TCRdb table, and some are missing; sequencing was by immunoSEQ multiplex PCR. The table shows 23,000 or so clones, with around nine tenths occurring only once. The memory T cells were sequenced right after ex vivo isolation, without culture. Remarks on this clone: Its antigen is unidentified.

The rearrangement links TRBV5-6 to TRBJ2-3; D perhaps matches TRBD1 (5 bases). Sequences were derived from central memory CD4+ T cells from blood, sampled before the COVID-19 pandemic. This clonotype was sampled from a human donor who had COVID-19. This chain's CDR3 is CASTHTAGPLPDTQYF. The CDR3 coding sequence is TGTGCCAGCACCCATACCGCAGGGCCCCTACCCGATACGCAGTATTTT.